This T cell receptor beta chain was obtained from a study of T cells in Graves' hyperthyroidism and ophthalmopathy. This CDR3 spans 15 amino acids. Germline V CDR1 and CDR2: SGHDN, FVKESK. The V segment lost 0 bases and the J segment 5 bases; nucleotides outside the gene matches: 2. The investigators amplified TCR beta CDR3 regions from RNA transcripts. With the HTBI primer set, the TCR CDR3 went through a first round of RT-PCR. TCRdb redid the calling of the multiplex PCR reads with MiXCR, one entry per CDR3 protein. Of over 350,000 distinct CDR3 sequences listed, around 15% are singletons. This sequence originates from a man aged 18-30 years with Graves' ophthalmopathy. Material for sequencing was blood. The chain combines TRBV14 with TRBJ2-2; 8 nucleotides match TRBD2. CDR3 residues: CASSQDGLATGELFF. CDR3 nucleotides: TGTGCCAGCAGCCAAGATGGACTAGCAACCGGGGAGCTGTTTTTT.